A single sample is the source of the 5 T cell receptor beta chains below, sequenced in a study of spatial heterogeneity in lung cancer. One entry per CDR3 protein results from TCRdb running MiXCR on the 5' RACE reads. This table holds 45,000 or so distinct CDR3 sequences, roughly 10% found once. This sample's time point: sample taken at primary tumor resection. Extraction of whole RNA from tumor, nontumor lung or frozen PBMC preceded unsorted sequencing. Sequencing used PBMCs, obtained at surgery. The receptor source for this set is a female donor with early-stage non-small cell lung cancer.

This clonotype was seen at least ten times. J is TRBJ2-3 and V is TRBV6-2 or TRBV6-3; D unclear. CDR1 is MNHEY, CDR2 SVGEGT, per germline. The CDR3 runs to 16 residues. V was clipped by 1 base and J by 0 bases, with 11 bases between them. The CDR3 DNA is TGTGCCAGCAGTTACTACGTGAGCCCTAGCACAGATACGCAGTATTTT. Translation: CASSYYVSPSTDTQYF.

This clonotype was seen repeatedly, ten times or more. The chain combines TRBV5-6 with TRBJ1-5; the match to TRBD1 covers 7 bases. This CDR3 has 12 residues. CDR1 is SGHDT, CDR2 YYEEEE, per germline. The J segment lost 7 bases and the V segment lost 4 bases, leaving 2 bases of the junction unmatched. The CDR3 protein is CASSVRGQPQHF. The DNA for the CDR3 is TGTGCCAGCAGCGTCAGGGGGCAGCCCCAGCATTTT.

The genes are TRBV29-1 and TRBJ1-4; D unclear. Germline assignment: CDR1 SQVTM and CDR2 ANQGSEA. Trimming pared 1 base from V and 8 bases from J, leaving 11 bases between. This CDR3 has 13 amino acids. The CDR3 DNA is TGCAGCGTTGAAGGGTCCTTTGCCGAAAAACTGTTTTTT. It yields the protein CSVEGSFAEKLFF.

This clonotype was seen many times. V usage is TRBV25-1 and J usage is TRBJ1-3; 11 positions match TRBD1. Germline CDR1 and CDR2: MGHDK and SYGVNS. The ends lost 1 base at V and 0 bases at J; junction bases unmatched: 5. The CDR3 spans 18 residues. CDR3 residues: CASSEFSGQGGSGNTIYF. DNA for the CDR3: TGTGCCAGCAGTGAATTCTCGGGACAGGGGGGCTCTGGAAACACCATATATTTT.

This CDR3 is CASSRWGGTNEKLFF. CDR3 DNA sequence: TGTGCCAGCAGCCGTTGGGGGGGCACTAATGAAAAACTGTTTTTT. The J gene is TRBJ1-4, the V gene TRBV7-6; D might be TRBD1 (6 bases). This CDR3 is built from 15 residues. Trimming took off 5 bases at V and 2 bases at J, with 12 bases between the two ends. The germline V gene has CDR1 SGHVS and CDR2 FNYEAQ. Variable domain in full (rest from reference TRBV7-6 and TRBJ1-4): GAGVSQSPRYKVTKRGQDVALRCDPISGHVSLYWYRQALGQGPEFLTYFNYEAQQDKSGLPNDRFSAERPEGSISTLTIQRTEQRDSAMYRCASSRWGGTNEKLFFGSGTQLSVL.